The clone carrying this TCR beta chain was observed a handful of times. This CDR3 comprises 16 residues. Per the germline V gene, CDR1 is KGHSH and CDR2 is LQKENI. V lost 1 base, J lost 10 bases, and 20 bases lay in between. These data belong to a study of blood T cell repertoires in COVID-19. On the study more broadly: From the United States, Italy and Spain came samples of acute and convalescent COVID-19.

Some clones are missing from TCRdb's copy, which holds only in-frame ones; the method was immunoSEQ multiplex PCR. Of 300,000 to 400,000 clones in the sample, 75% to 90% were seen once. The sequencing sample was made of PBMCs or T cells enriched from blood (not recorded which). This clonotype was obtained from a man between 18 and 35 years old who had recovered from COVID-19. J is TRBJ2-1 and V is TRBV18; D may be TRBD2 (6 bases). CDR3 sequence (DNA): TGTGCCAGCTCACCACGGGCGGGACGGATGACACGGGAGCAGTTCTTC. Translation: CASSPRAGRMTREQFF.